This is a list of T cell receptor beta chains from one sample in a study of T cell responses to AZD1222 COVID-19 vaccine. Profiling relied on immunoSEQ multiplex PCR, and the TCRdb table lists in-frame clones only, not all of them. The repertoire holds around 180,000 clones, with 94% as singletons. The starting material was peripheral blood, obtained 28 days after the second AZD1222 dose. The source of these receptors is an adult who received the AZD1222 COVID-19 vaccine. Each CDR3 is given with its conserved first and last residue. Each record gives: clone size, V gene, D gene, J gene, CDR3 protein, CDR3 DNA. A D gene is named only where the DNA matches it firmly. The size field is filled for only some rows; it gives once, few, many or a size class.

clone_size: .; v_call: TRBV9; d_call: .; j_call: TRBJ1-6; cdr3_aa: CASSVDGDTNSPLHF; cdr3_nt: TGTGCCAGCAGCGTAGATGGGGACACCAATTCACCCCTCCACTTT
clone_size: .; v_call: TRBV7-8; d_call: .; j_call: TRBJ1-5; cdr3_aa: CASSLSVRRNQPQHF; cdr3_nt: TGTGCCAGCAGCTTGAGCGTGAGAAGGAATCAGCCCCAGCATTTT
clone_size: .; v_call: TRBV12-3/TRBV12-4; d_call: .; j_call: TRBJ2-7; cdr3_aa: CASRDNSYEQYF; cdr3_nt: TGTGCCAGCAGGGACAATTCCTACGAGCAGTACTTC
clone_size: once; v_call: TRBV6-5; d_call: .; j_call: TRBJ1-6; cdr3_aa: CASSYDGGGMDSPLHF; cdr3_nt: TGTGCCAGCAGTTACGACGGAGGGGGTATGGATTCACCCCTCCACTTT
clone_size: .; v_call: TRBV11-2; d_call: TRBD1; j_call: TRBJ2-1; cdr3_aa: CASSLVGQGIDEQFF; cdr3_nt: TGTGCCAGCAGCTTAGTCGGACAGGGGATCGATGAGCAGTTCTTC
clone_size: .; v_call: TRBV5-1; d_call: TRBD2; j_call: TRBJ2-3; cdr3_aa: CASRLSGTPATDTQYF; cdr3_nt: TGCGCCAGCAGGCTAAGCGGGACCCCGGCGACAGATACGCAGTATTTT
clone_size: few; v_call: TRBV2; d_call: .; j_call: TRBJ1-3; cdr3_aa: CASSVRPSLSGNTIYF; cdr3_nt: TGTGCCAGCAGTGTCCGTCCCAGTCTCTCTGGAAACACCATATATTTT
clone_size: once; v_call: TRBV6-1; d_call: .; j_call: TRBJ1-5; cdr3_aa: CASSEWGSGGSNQPQHF; cdr3_nt: TGTGCCAGCAGTGAATGGGGGTCCGGAGGGAGCAATCAGCCCCAGCATTTT
clone_size: .; v_call: TRBV27; d_call: .; j_call: TRBJ2-7; cdr3_aa: CASSLSGTHYEQYF; cdr3_nt: TGTGCCAGCAGTTTATCCGGGACCCACTACGAGCAGTACTTC
clone_size: .; v_call: TRBV7-2; d_call: .; j_call: TRBJ2-1; cdr3_aa: CASSLVPYNEQFF; cdr3_nt: TGTGCCAGCAGCTTAGTTCCTTACAATGAGCAGTTCTTC
clone_size: once; v_call: TRBV5-8; d_call: .; j_call: TRBJ1-1; cdr3_aa: CASSGYRRIAFF; cdr3_nt: TGTGCCAGCAGCGGCTACAGGAGGATAGCTTTCTTT
clone_size: .; v_call: TRBV4-2; d_call: .; j_call: TRBJ1-2; cdr3_aa: CASSQVPGRTNYGYTF; cdr3_nt: TGTGCCAGCAGCCAAGTTCCGGGACGTACTAACTATGGCTACACCTTC
clone_size: .; v_call: TRBV27; d_call: .; j_call: TRBJ2-5; cdr3_aa: CASGGTWLPRLETQYF; cdr3_nt: TGTGCCAGCGGAGGGACCTGGCTGCCCCGTCTAGAGACCCAGTACTTC
clone_size: .; v_call: TRBV5-4; d_call: .; j_call: TRBJ1-2; cdr3_aa: CASSFLIGGYTF; cdr3_nt: TGTGCCAGCAGCTTTCTTATAGGTGGCTACACCTTC
clone_size: .; v_call: TRBV6-5; d_call: TRBD1; j_call: TRBJ1-1; cdr3_aa: CASTRGTEAFF; cdr3_nt: TGTGCCAGCACCAGGGGGACTGAAGCTTTCTTT
clone_size: .; v_call: TRBV6-4; d_call: TRBD1; j_call: TRBJ1-2; cdr3_aa: CASSDWTGANYGYTF; cdr3_nt: TGTGCCAGCAGTGACTGGACAGGAGCTAACTATGGCTACACCTTC
clone_size: .; v_call: TRBV19; d_call: TRBD1; j_call: TRBJ1-1; cdr3_aa: CASRPRGQFEAFF; cdr3_nt: TGTGCCAGTAGGCCAAGGGGACAGTTTGAAGCTTTCTTT
clone_size: .; v_call: TRBV10-3; d_call: .; j_call: TRBJ1-6; cdr3_aa: CAIRAGVAWNSPLHF; cdr3_nt: TGTGCCATCAGGGCAGGGGTGGCTTGGAATTCACCCCTCCACTTT
clone_size: .; v_call: TRBV9; d_call: .; j_call: TRBJ2-3; cdr3_aa: CASSRLDVGTDTQYF; cdr3_nt: TGTGCCAGCAGCCGACTGGATGTGGGAACAGATACGCAGTATTTT
clone_size: .; v_call: TRBV11-2; d_call: TRBD2; j_call: TRBJ2-2; cdr3_aa: CASSPVGGLAGEYTGELFF; cdr3_nt: TGTGCCAGCAGCCCCGTTGGGGGACTAGCGGGAGAATACACCGGGGAGCTGTTTTTT